These T cell receptor beta chains were read from a single sample in a study of CD8+CD57+ T cells in acquired aplastic anemia. Each CDR3 protein is one row after TCRdb ran MiXCR on the reads. The repertoire consists of approximately 200,000 distinct CDR3 sequences, with over 60% occurring once and the leading ten covering under 60%. Sequencing was carried out using sorted CD4+, CD8+, or CD8+CD57+ T cells (not recorded which) from PBMCs. The receptors here all came from a human donor with severe aplastic anemia or a healthy control (not recorded which). Both conserved end residues are part of each CDR3. D genes are given only for firm matches. The size of a clone is reported for some rows only, either as once, few or many, or as a class for expanded clones.

18	TRBD2	TRBV7-9	few	TRBJ2-7	TGTGCCAGCAGCTCAGACGGACTAGCGGGGGTGAACAACTACGAGCAGTACTTC	CASSSDGLAGVNNYEQYF
14	TRBD1	TRBV5-1	few	TRBJ2-7	TGCGCCAGTCGGACCGGGACAGGGTCCCTCGAGCAGTACTTC	CASRTGTGSLEQYF
13	NA	TRBV12-3/TRBV12-4	NA	TRBJ1-2	TGTGCCAGCAGTTTAGGATTGGGAAATGGCTACACCTTC	CASSLGLGNGYTF
15	NA	TRBV7-9	once	TRBJ2-5	TGTGCCAGCAGCTTAGGGCGGGGGCGCCAAGAGACCCAGTACTTC	CASSLGRGRQETQYF
13	NA	TRBV9	many	TRBJ1-2	TGTGCCAGCAGCGTAGGAGACAACTATGGCTACACCTTC	CASSVGDNYGYTF
14	NA	TRBV7-9	many	TRBJ1-5	TGTGCCAGCAGCTTTCTGGATAGCAATCAGCCCCAGCATTTT	CASSFLDSNQPQHF
15	TRBD1	TRBV15	few	TRBJ2-7	TGTGCCACCAGAGACAGACAGGGAATAACCTACGAGCAGTACTTC	CATRDRQGITYEQYF
13	NA	TRBV2	NA	TRBJ1-1	TGTGCCAGCAGTCTCATACTGGACACTGAAGCTTTCTTT	CASSLILDTEAFF
14	NA	TRBV9	NA	TRBJ1-4	TGTGCCAGCAGCGCGGGGGGAGGTAATGAAAAACTGTTTTTT	CASSAGGGNEKLFF
16	NA	TRBV14	once	TRBJ1-3	TGTGCCAGCAGCCACGATCAGGAGGGTACGGGAAACACCATATATTTT	CASSHDQEGTGNTIYF
17	TRBD2	TRBV7-6	NA	TRBJ2-7	TGTGCCAGCAGCCCATTTGGCGGGAGGGCCGGGTCCTACGAGCAGTACTTC	CASSPFGGRAGSYEQYF
15	TRBD1	TRBV7-9	NA	TRBJ1-6	TGCGCCAGCAGCTTGGCGGGGACAGATAATTCACCCCTCCACTTT	CASSLAGTDNSPLHF
14	TRBD2	TRBV7-9	NA	TRBJ2-3	TGTGCCAGCAGCTTCAGCGGGGGGGCGGATACGCAGTATTTT	CASSFSGGADTQYF
13	NA	TRBV20-1	NA	TRBJ2-7	TGCAGTGCTAGAGGCGCTATGGCCTACGAGCAGTACTTC	CSARGAMAYEQYF
11	NA	TRBV28	NA	TRBJ1-2	TGTGCCAGCAGTTTGAGCACTGGCTACACCTTC	CASSLSTGYTF
13	NA	TRBV24-1	few	TRBJ1-1	TGTGCCACCAGTGACCCCGGTTACACTGAAGCTTTCTTT	CATSDPGYTEAFF
15	TRBD2	TRBV7-9	NA	TRBJ2-3	TGTGCCAGCAGCCCCCCTAGCGGTGATAGTGATACGCAGTATTTT	CASSPPSGDSDTQYF
12	TRBD2	TRBV20-1	NA	TRBJ2-5	TGCGGAAACGGGCGGGGGGAGGAGACCCAGTACTTC	CGNGRGEETQYF
14	NA	TRBV7-9	NA	TRBJ2-1	TGTGCCAGCAGCATTAGTAGAACGTACAATGAGCAGTTCTTC	CASSISRTYNEQFF
13	NA	TRBV7-9	NA	TRBJ2-5	TGTGCCAGCAGCCCGGGACGGGAAGAGACCCAGTACTTC	CASSPGREETQYF
16	NA	TRBV10-3	NA	TRBJ1-6	TGTGCCATCAGTGATTCAACAGGCAATTATAATTCACCCCTCCACTTT	CAISDSTGNYNSPLHF
13	NA	TRBV5-6	NA	TRBJ2-2	TGTGCCAGCAGCTTGACGATGGGCGGGGAGCTGTTTTTT	CASSLTMGGELFF
14	TRBD1	TRBV4-1	NA	TRBJ2-7	TGCGCCAGCCAAGGGGACAGGGGGACCTACGAGCAGTACTTC	CASQGDRGTYEQYF
17	TRBD1	TRBV5-1	NA	TRBJ2-7	TGCGCCAGCAGCGAACAGGGACAGGGTACCGGATCCTACGAGCAGTACTTC	CASSEQGQGTGSYEQYF
13	NA	TRBV2	many	TRBJ1-2	TGTGCCAGCAGTGATAACGGGATCTATGGCTACACCTTC	CASSDNGIYGYTF
14	TRBD1	TRBV6-2/TRBV6-3	NA	TRBJ1-2	TGTGCCAGCAGTTACCGGGACAGGGTTTATGGCTACACCTTC	CASSYRDRVYGYTF
12	NA	TRBV11-2	NA	TRBJ1-6	TGTGCCAGCAGCTCGAAATATTCACCCCTCCACTTT	CASSSKYSPLHF
15	TRBD2	TRBV4-1	NA	TRBJ2-7	TGCGCCAGCAGCCAGGTAGCGGGAGTAAGCCTCGAGCAGTACTTC	CASSQVAGVSLEQYF
18	TRBD2	TRBV10-3	once	TRBJ2-1	TGTGCCATCAGTCGCGGCGCTAGCGGGGGGAGTTCCTACAATGAGCAGTTCTTC	CAISRGASGGSSYNEQFF
13	TRBD1	TRBV6-5	many	TRBJ2-7	TGTGCCACTGCGGGGACAGGTGTCTACGAGCAGTACTTC	CATAGTGVYEQYF
13	NA	TRBV12-3/TRBV12-4	once	TRBJ1-1	TGTGCCAGCATGGGCGGCCCAAGGGCTGAAGCTTTCTTT	CASMGGPRAEAFF
15	NA	TRBV11-3	once	TRBJ2-1	TGTGCCAGCAGCTTAGAGCACTCTTACTACAATGAGCAGTTCTTC	CASSLEHSYYNEQFF
16	NA	TRBV24-1	few	TRBJ1-6	TGTGCCACCAGTGATCCGAAGTTGGGTACCAATTCACCCCTCCACTTT	CATSDPKLGTNSPLHF
13	TRBD1	TRBV29-1	many	TRBJ2-2	TGCAGCGTTGAGACAGGGTACACCGGGGAGCTGTTTTTT	CSVETGYTGELFF
15	NA	TRBV11-2	many	TRBJ1-4	TGTGCCAGCAGCTTAAATAGGGGACTTAATGAAAAACTGTTTTTT	CASSLNRGLNEKLFF
14	NA	TRBV10-3	NA	TRBJ1-2	TGTGCCAGCAGCCAGACTACAGGGTTCTATGGCTACACCTTC	CASSQTTGFYGYTF
17	NA	TRBV19	NA	TRBJ1-6	TGTGCCAGTAGTCCCCCGGCGGTGAGCTCCTATAATTCACCCCTCCACTTT	CASSPPAVSSYNSPLHF
16	TRBD2	TRBV7-2	NA	TRBJ2-1	TGTGCCAGCAGCTTGGCGACTAGCGGGATTGGTCATGAGCAGTTCTTC	CASSLATSGIGHEQFF
14	TRBD2	TRBV24-1	NA	TRBJ2-1	TGTGCCACCAGTGAGGGACTAGCGGGGGGTGAGCAGTTCTTC	CATSEGLAGGEQFF
17	TRBD2	TRBV6-6	many	TRBJ2-7	TGTGCCAGCAGTTACTCCCTAGCGGGGGGCGAATCCTACGAGCAGTACTTC	CASSYSLAGGESYEQYF
15	NA	TRBV7-9	NA	TRBJ1-2	TGTGCCAGCAGCTTCTCGGGCACCGCGCACTATGGCTACACCTTC	CASSFSGTAHYGYTF
13	NA	TRBV9	NA	TRBJ2-7	TGTGCCAGCAGCAGGACAGCCACCTACGAGCGGTACTTC	CASSRTATYERYF
16	TRBD2	TRBV7-2	NA	TRBJ2-1	TGTGCCAGCAGCCCAAAAAGCGGGAGCACCTACAATGAGCAGTTCTTC	CASSPKSGSTYNEQFF
15	NA	TRBV20-1	NA	TRBJ2-6	TGCAGTGCTAGGGAGGGGGTCTCTGGGGCCAACGTCCTGACTTTC	CSAREGVSGANVLTF
15	TRBD1	TRBV20-1	NA	TRBJ1-1	TGCAGTGCTAGAGCCCAGGGACAGGTCATCACTGAAGCTTTCTTT	CSARAQGQVITEAFF
13	NA	TRBV10-3	many	TRBJ2-7	TGTGCCATTAGACAGACGACAGACTACGAGCAGTACTTC	CAIRQTTDYEQYF
14	NA	TRBV20-1	NA	TRBJ2-1	TGCAGTGCTAGGTCTAGCGCCTCCTACAATGAGCAGTTCTTC	CSARSSASYNEQFF
12	NA	TRBV29-1	few	TRBJ1-2	TGCAGCGTTGAAGGTGGCAGCTATGGCTACACCTTC	CSVEGGSYGYTF
13	NA	TRBV7-9	NA	TRBJ1-2	TGTGCCAGCACCTCCACCCCTAAGTATGGCTACACCTTC	CASTSTPKYGYTF
16	NA	TRBV10-3	NA	TRBJ1-1	TGTGCCATCTCCGAGGAGGGAGGGGTAGGTTTAGCTGAAGCTTTCTTT	CAISEEGGVGLAEAFF
16	NA	TRBV13	few	TRBJ2-3	TGTGCCAGCAGCTTAGAATTTGCCAGGGAGGCAGATACGCAGTATTTT	CASSLEFAREADTQYF